The present TCR beta chain was sequenced within a study of T cells after yellow fever vaccination. UMIs were added to TCR cDNA along with a universal primer site when it was made by 5'RACE template switching. Each CDR3 protein gets one entry after TCRdb re-called the 5' RACE reads with MiXCR. The sample lists about 630,000 distinct CDR3 sequences, 9% to 15% occurring once. The CDR3 has 15 amino acids. The germline V gene encodes CDR1 SGDLS and CDR2 YYNGEE. V was cut by 0 bases and J by 4 bases, with 14 bases left in between. The chain employs TRBV9 and TRBJ2-7; tentatively, D is TRBD2 (6 bases). The sequence derives from a man younger than 40 who received the YFV17D yellow fever vaccine. The sequenced sample was PBMCs, obtained on the day of the yellow fever booster vaccination. The CDR3 nucleotides read TGTGCCAGCAGCGTAGGGTACGCAGCGGGTTACGAGCAGTACTTC. Translation: CASSVGYAAGYEQYF. The full variable domain, in which reference TRBV9 and TRBJ2-7 provide the parts outside the CDR3, is DSGVTQTPKHLITATGQRVTLRCSPRSGDLSVYWYQQSLDQGLQFLIQYYNGEERAKGNILERFSAQQFPDLHSELNLSSLELGDSALYFCASSVGYAAGYEQYFGPGTRLTVT.